This entry lists 21 T cell receptor beta chains sequenced from one sample in a study of shared clonotypes between healthy human individuals. Profiling relied on immunoSEQ multiplex PCR, and the TCRdb table lists in-frame clones only, not all of them. The sample lists roughly 410,000 clones, roughly 96% seen once, with approximately 0.32% in the top ten. The specimen was memory CD8+ T cells sorted from blood. Subset indicated: CD45RO+ cells pooled with CCR7-negative TemRA cells. These receptors were collected from a man aged 25 to 40 in good health.

The DNA for the CDR3 is TGTGCCATCAGTGACCCCGTGAGGGGGAACCGGGAGCTGTTTTTT. This codes for CAISDPVRGNRELFF. J is TRBJ2-2 and V is TRBV10-3, with D possibly TRBD1 on 6 matching bases. The CDR3 consists of 15 residues. V was pared by 3 bases and J by 9 bases, with 17 bases between. Germline V gene sequence: CDR1 ENHRY, CDR2 SYGVKD.

The gene calls are TRBV28 and TRBJ2-6; D uncertain. Germline assignment: CDR1 MDHEN and CDR2 SYDVKM. The CDR3 extends over 16 amino acids. Between the trimmed V and J ends, which lost 5 bases and 0 bases, there was a span of 11 bases. The CDR3 nucleotides read TGTGCCAGCAGTAGACGACTGATCTCTGGGGCCAACGTCCTGACTTTC. Amino acids: CASSRRLISGANVLTF.

The chain joins TRBV5-8 to TRBJ2-1; the match to TRBD2 covers 7 bases. The germline V gene encodes CDR1 SGHTS and CDR2 YDEGEE. CDR3 length: 17 amino acids. J gave up 0 bases and V 0 bases, and 6 bases lay outside the gene matches. CDR3 in amino acids: CASSLGLAVSSYNEQFF. CDR3 coding DNA: TGTGCCAGCAGCTTGGGACTAGCTGTAAGCTCCTACAATGAGCAGTTCTTC.

Of note for this clone: This CDR3 is also generated by other DNA sequences in the sample. V is TRBV19 and J is TRBJ2-3; D remains unclear. V lost 1 base and J lost 6, with 2 bases in between. The CDR3 sequence is 11 residues long. Germline V CDR1 and CDR2: LNHDA, SQIVND (reference sequence). The CDR3 sequence: CASSIADTQYF. CDR3 in DNA: TGTGCCAGTAGTATAGCTGATACGCAGTATTTT.

This clone has just a few counts. The rearrangement links TRBV20-1 to TRBJ1-4, with D possibly matching TRBD1 (5 bases). Trimming cost V 2 bases and J 7 bases, with 5 bases left between them. The germline V gene has CDR1 DFQATT and CDR2 SNEGSKA (reference sequence). The CDR3 loop spans 11 amino acids. As DNA, the CDR3 is TGCAGTGCTAGACAGGGTGAAAAACTGTTTTTT. This gives the protein CSARQGEKLFF.

The CDR3 spells CASSLFGQGNQPQHF. In DNA, the CDR3 is TGTGCCAGCAGTTTATTCGGACAGGGCAATCAGCCCCAGCATTTT. This sequence joins TRBV28 and TRBJ1-5, with 7 positions matching TRBD1. The CDR3 consists of 15 residues. Per the germline V gene, CDR1 is MDHEN and CDR2 is SYDVKM. The J segment lost 2 bases and the V segment lost 1 base, leaving 2 bases of the junction unmatched.

The chain uses TRBV7-9 and TRBJ1-1; a possible D gene is TRBD1 (5 bases). The CDR3 is made up of 13 amino acids. Looked up from germline, CDR1 is SEHNR and CDR2 is FQNEAQ (reference sequence). Trimming cost V 5 bases and J 4 bases, with 11 bases left between them. CDR3 nucleotides: TGTGCCAGCAGCCCCGGTGGGGGCACTGAAGCTTTCTTT. Translation gives CASSPGGGTEAFF. Full variable domain (rest looked up from reference TRBV7-9 and TRBJ1-1): DTGVSQNPRHKITKRGQNVTFRCDPISEHNRLYWYRQTLGQGPEFLTYFQNEAQLEKSRLLSDRFSAERPKGSFSTLEIQRTEQGDSAMYLCASSPGGGTEAFFGQGTRLTVV.

The chain carries TRBV5-4 and TRBJ1-2; 9 bases are a match to TRBD1. CDR3 length: 17 residues. Germline V gives CDR1 SGHNT, CDR2 YYREEE (reference sequence). V dropped 4 bases and J dropped 6; count of bases not matched to a gene: 16. CDR3 protein: CASSRTPGQGTIDGYTF. The CDR3, as DNA: TGTGCCAGCAGCCGTACCCCGGGACAGGGAACGATTGATGGCTACACCTTC.

The chain has TRBV6-1 and TRBJ1-5; D is perhaps TRBD1 (5 bases). The CDR3 contains 18 residues. Germline V CDR1 and CDR2: MNHNS, SASEGT. Deletions cut 3 bases from V and 0 bases from J, with 18 bases between. In DNA, the CDR3 is TGTGCCAGCAGTGAGTTGTTGTCAGGGAGGTTTAGCAATCAGCCCCAGCATTTT. Translating it yields CASSELLSGRFSNQPQHF.

This clone was detected only once. The genes are TRBV15 and TRBJ2-2, with TRBD1 as a possible D gene (6 bases). In germline, CDR1 is LNHNV, CDR2 YYDKDF (reference sequence). The CDR3 contains 14 residues. Trimming took 3 bases from V and 3 from J, leaving 8 bases between them. The CDR3 reads CATSRDRHTGELFF. In nucleotides, the CDR3 is TGTGCCACCAGCAGGGACAGACACACCGGGGAGCTGTTTTTT.

The chain uses TRBV10-3 and TRBJ1-5; D unresolved. The ends were cut back, 3 bases at V and 5 bases at J, with 5 bases in the middle. The CDR3 runs to 12 residues. Germline V CDR1 and CDR2: ENHRY, SYGVKD. The DNA for the CDR3 is TGTGCCATCAGTGAAAGGGATCAGCCCCAGCATTTT. Protein: CAISERDQPQHF.

As for this clone: Other DNA sequences in the sample encode the same CDR3. CDR3 sequence: CASSYGQNTEAFF. Written as DNA, the CDR3 is TGTGCCAGCAGTTACGGGCAGAACACTGAAGCTTTCTTT. The J gene is TRBJ1-1, the V gene TRBV6-5; D not certain. Germline CDR1 and CDR2: MNHEY and SVGAGI. V lost 2 bases and J lost 1, with 5 bases in between. The CDR3 has 13 amino acids.

This chain joins TRBV7-9 and TRBJ2-7; tentative D call: TRBD1 (6 bases). Germline loops: CDR1 SEHNR, CDR2 FQNEAQ (reference sequence). There are 14 residues in the CDR3. Trimming took 2 bases from V and 5 from J, leaving 13 bases between them. For the CDR3, the DNA is TGTGCCAGCAGCTTACAGGGGTCCGGCCACGAGCAGTACTTC. As protein: CASSLQGSGHEQYF.

The chain couples TRBV4-1 to TRBJ2-4; the D gene is possibly TRBD1 (7 bases). Germline CDR1 is MGHRA and CDR2 is YSYEKL. The CDR3 contains 19 residues. With 1 base removed from V and 3 bases from J, the gap between germline ends came to 22 bases. The CDR3 DNA follows: TGCGCCAGCAGCCAAGTGAGGGGGGACAGCCATATAGACAAAAACATTCAGTACTTC. Its translation: CASSQVRGDSHIDKNIQYF.

This clone showed up just once. V is TRBV27 and J is TRBJ2-1; 7 bases fit TRBD2. This CDR3 spans 15 amino acids. V shed 8 bases, J shed 9 bases, and the junction held 16 bases outside the gene matches. Germline assignment: CDR1 MNHEY and CDR2 SMNVEV (reference sequence). This CDR3 is CASWYLAGDLLEQFF. The CDR3 DNA reads TGTGCCAGCTGGTATTTGGCGGGAGACCTACTTGAGCAGTTCTTC.

The chain couples TRBV28 to TRBJ2-7, with TRBD1 matching 8 bases. Germline CDR1 MDHEN, CDR2 SYDVKM. The junction had 15 bases not matched to a gene; V was cut back by 6 bases and J by 2 bases. This CDR3 spans 17 amino acids. The CDR3 reads CASSHKAGTGDPYEQYF. In DNA form, the CDR3 reads TGTGCCAGCAGCCACAAAGCCGGGACAGGTGACCCCTACGAGCAGTACTTC.

J is TRBJ2-1 and V is TRBV7-6; D is uncertain. This CDR3 contains 16 residues. Germline CDR1 reads SGHVS; CDR2 reads FNYEAQ. V was shortened by 1 base and J by 0 bases, with 10 bases between the two germline ends. The CDR3 loop reads CASSLVTASSYNEQFF. CDR3 DNA sequence: TGTGCCAGCAGCTTAGTAACGGCGAGCTCCTACAATGAGCAGTTCTTC.

The chain joins TRBV21-1 to TRBJ2-7. TRBV21-1 is classified as a pseudogene. The CDR3 extends over 16 amino acids. CDR3 DNA: TGTGCCAGCAGAAAAAGGGGCCGGGGGACATCCTACGAGCAGTACTTC. Protein product: CASRKRGRGTSYEQYF.

This clone was counted once. This chain uses TRBV6-1 with TRBJ2-2, with 9 nucleotides matching TRBD2. With V trimmed by 2 bases and J by 4 bases, 2 bases remained unmatched. CDR3 length: 15 amino acids. In germline, CDR1 is MNHNS, CDR2 SASEGT. CDR3 in amino acids: CASSELAGLTGELFF. CDR3 DNA: TGTGCCAGCAGTGAACTAGCGGGACTCACCGGGGAGCTGTTTTTT.

J is TRBJ2-7 and V is TRBV5-1; D is uncertain. V dropped 1 base and J dropped 4 bases, with 6 bases sitting between them. The CDR3 runs to 12 residues. Germline V CDR1 and CDR2: SGHRS, YFSETQ. In DNA form, the CDR3 reads TGCGCCAGCAGCTTGTCACCTTACGAGCAGTACTTC. It codes for CASSLSPYEQYF.

This chain connects TRBV19 to TRBJ2-6, with TRBD1 as a possible D gene (6 bases). The CDR3 has 14 amino acids. Between the trimmed V and J ends, which lost 5 bases and 2 bases, there was a span of 7 bases. The germline V gene has CDR1 LNHDA and CDR2 SQIVND (reference sequence). The CDR3 nucleotides are TGTGCCAGTAGTTGGGGGCCTGGGGCCAACGTCCTGACTTTC. As protein: CASSWGPGANVLTF.